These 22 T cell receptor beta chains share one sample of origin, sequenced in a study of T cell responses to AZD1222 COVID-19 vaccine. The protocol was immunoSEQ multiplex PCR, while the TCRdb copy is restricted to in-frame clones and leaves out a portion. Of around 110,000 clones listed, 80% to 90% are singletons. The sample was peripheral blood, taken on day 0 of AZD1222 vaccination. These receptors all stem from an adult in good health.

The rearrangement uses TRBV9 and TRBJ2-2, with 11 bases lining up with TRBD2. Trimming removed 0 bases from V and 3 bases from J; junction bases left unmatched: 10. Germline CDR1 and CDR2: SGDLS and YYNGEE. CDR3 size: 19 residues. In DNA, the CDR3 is TGTGCCAGCAGCGTAGTCCTGGGGCCGGGACTAGCGGACACCGGGGAGCTGTTTTTT. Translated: CASSVVLGPGLADTGELFF.

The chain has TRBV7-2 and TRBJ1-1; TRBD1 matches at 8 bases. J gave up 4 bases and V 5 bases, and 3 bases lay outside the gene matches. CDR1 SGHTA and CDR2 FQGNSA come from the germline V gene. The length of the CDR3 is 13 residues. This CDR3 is CASSLQGGTEAFF. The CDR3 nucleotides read TGTGCCAGCAGCCTACAGGGGGGCACTGAAGCTTTCTTT. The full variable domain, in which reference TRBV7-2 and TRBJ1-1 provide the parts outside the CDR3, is GAGVSQSPSNKVTEKGKDVELRCDPISGHTALYWYRQSLGQGLEFLIYFQGNSAPDKSGLPSDRFSAERTGGSVSTLTIQRTQQEDSAVYLCASSLQGGTEAFFGQGTRLTVV.

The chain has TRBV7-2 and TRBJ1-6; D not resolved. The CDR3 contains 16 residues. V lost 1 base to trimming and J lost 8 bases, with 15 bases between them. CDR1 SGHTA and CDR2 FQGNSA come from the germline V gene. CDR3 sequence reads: CASSLEAGVVDSPLHF. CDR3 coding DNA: TGTGCCAGCAGCTTAGAGGCCGGCGTGGTCGATTCACCCCTCCACTTT.

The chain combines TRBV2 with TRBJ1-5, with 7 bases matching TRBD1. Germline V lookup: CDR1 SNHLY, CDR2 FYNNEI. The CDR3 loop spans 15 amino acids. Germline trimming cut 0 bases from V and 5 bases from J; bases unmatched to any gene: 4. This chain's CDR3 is CASSEARQGYQPQHF. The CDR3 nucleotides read TGTGCCAGCAGTGAAGCGAGACAGGGCTATCAGCCCCAGCATTTT.

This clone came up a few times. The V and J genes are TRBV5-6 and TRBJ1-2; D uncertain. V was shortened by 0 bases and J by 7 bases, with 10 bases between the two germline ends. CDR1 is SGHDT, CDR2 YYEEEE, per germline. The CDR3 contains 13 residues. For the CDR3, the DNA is TGTGCCAGCAGCTTGGGTCTGGGGTCTGGCTACACCTTC. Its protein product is CASSLGLGSGYTF. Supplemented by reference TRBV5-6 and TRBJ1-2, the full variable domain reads DAGVTQSPTHLIKTRGQQVTLRCSPKSGHDTVSWYQQALGQGPQFIFQYYEEEERQRGNFPDRFSGHQFPNYSSELNVNALLLGDSALYLCASSLGLGSGYTFGSGTRLTVV.

For the CDR3, the DNA is TGTGCCAGTAGCTTGACAGGGTCAATGAACTATGGCTACACCTTC. Translation: CASSLTGSMNYGYTF. The chain combines TRBV19 with TRBJ1-2, with 7 bases aligning to TRBD1. CDR1 and CDR2 (germline): LNHDA, SQIVND (reference sequence). J was trimmed by 2 bases and V by 6 bases; bases with no gene match: 9. This CDR3 has 15 residues.

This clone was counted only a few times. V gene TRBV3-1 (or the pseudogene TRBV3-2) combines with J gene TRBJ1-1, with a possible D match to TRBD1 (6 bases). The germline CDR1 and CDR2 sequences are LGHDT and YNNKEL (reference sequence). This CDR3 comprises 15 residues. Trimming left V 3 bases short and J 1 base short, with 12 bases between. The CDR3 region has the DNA TGTGCCAGCAGCCACAGGGGCGATCCGAACACTGAAGCTTTCTTT. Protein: CASSHRGDPNTEAFF.

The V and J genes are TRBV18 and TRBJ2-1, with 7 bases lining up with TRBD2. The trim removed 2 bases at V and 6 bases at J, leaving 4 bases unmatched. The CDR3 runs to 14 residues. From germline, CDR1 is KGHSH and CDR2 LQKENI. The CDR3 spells CASSPLRELNEQFF. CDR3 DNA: TGTGCCAGCTCACCATTGCGGGAGCTCAATGAGCAGTTCTTC.

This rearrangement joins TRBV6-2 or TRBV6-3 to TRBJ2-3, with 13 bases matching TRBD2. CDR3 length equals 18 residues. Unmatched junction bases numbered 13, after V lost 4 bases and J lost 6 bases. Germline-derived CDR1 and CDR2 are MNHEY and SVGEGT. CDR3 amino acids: CASSSPPWTSGSADTQYF. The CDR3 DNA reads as TGTGCCAGCAGTTCCCCCCCCTGGACTAGCGGGAGTGCGGATACGCAGTATTTT.

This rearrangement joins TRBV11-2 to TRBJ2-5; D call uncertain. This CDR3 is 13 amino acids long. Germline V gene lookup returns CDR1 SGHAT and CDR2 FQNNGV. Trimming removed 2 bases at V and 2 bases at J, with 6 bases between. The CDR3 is CASSLWGQETQYF. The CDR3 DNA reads TGTGCCAGCAGCTTATGGGGACAAGAGACCCAGTACTTC. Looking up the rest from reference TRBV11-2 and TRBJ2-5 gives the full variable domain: EAGVAQSPRYKIIEKRQSVAFWCNPISGHATLYWYQQILGQGPKLLIQFQNNGVVDDSQLPKDRFSAERLKGVDSTLKIQPAKLEDSAVYLCASSLWGQETQYFGPGTRLLVL.

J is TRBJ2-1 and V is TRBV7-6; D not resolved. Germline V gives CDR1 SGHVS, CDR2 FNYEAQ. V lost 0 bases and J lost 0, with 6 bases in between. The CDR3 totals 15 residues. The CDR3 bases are TGTGCCAGCAGCTTAGCGGGAACCTCCTACAATGAGCAGTTCTTC. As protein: CASSLAGTSYNEQFF. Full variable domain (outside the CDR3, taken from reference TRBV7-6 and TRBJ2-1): GAGVSQSPRYKVTKRGQDVALRCDPISGHVSLYWYRQALGQGPEFLTYFNYEAQQDKSGLPNDRFSAERPEGSISTLTIQRTEQRDSAMYRCASSLAGTSYNEQFFGPGTRLTVL.

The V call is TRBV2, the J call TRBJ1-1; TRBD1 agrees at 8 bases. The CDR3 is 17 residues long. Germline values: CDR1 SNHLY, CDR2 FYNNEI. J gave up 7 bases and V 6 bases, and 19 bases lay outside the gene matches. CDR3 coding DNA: TGTGCCAGCAGGACGGGACAGGTGAGAAAACTGGTTGGTGAAGCTTTCTTT. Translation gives CASRTGQVRKLVGEAFF.

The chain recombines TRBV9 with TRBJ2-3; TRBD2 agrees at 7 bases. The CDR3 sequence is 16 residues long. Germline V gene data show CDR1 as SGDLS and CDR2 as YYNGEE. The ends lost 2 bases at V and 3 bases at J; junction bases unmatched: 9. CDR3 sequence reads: CASSVGEGRGTDTQYF. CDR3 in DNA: TGTGCCAGCAGCGTGGGGGAGGGTCGGGGAACAGATACGCAGTATTTT.

The CDR3 protein is CASSYRRGGARTEAFF. CDR3 nucleotide sequence: TGTGCCAGCAGTTACAGGAGGGGGGGCGCCCGGACTGAAGCTTTCTTT. This chain uses TRBV6-5 with TRBJ1-1; D may be TRBD1 (6 bases). Trimming took off 2 bases at V and 5 bases at J, with 18 bases between the two ends. Germline V gene data show CDR1 as MNHEY and CDR2 as SVGAGI. The CDR3 has 16 residues.

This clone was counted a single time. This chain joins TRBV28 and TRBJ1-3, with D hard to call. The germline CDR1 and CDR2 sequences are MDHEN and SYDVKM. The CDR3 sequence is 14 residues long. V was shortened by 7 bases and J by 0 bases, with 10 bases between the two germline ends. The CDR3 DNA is TGTGCCAGCAATGAACCGAGCTCTGGAAACACCATATATTTT. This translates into CASNEPSSGNTIYF.

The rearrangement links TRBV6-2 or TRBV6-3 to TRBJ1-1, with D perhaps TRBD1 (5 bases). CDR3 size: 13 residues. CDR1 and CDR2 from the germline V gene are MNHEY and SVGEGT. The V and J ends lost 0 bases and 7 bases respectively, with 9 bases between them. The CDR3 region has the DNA TGTGCCAGCAGTTACTCGAGTACAGGTGAAGCTTTCTTT. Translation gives CASSYSSTGEAFF.

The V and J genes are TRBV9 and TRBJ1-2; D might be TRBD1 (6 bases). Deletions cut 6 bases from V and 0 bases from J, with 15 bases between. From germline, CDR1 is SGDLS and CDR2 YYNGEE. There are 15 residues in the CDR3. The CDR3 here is CASNPGEGSNYGYTF. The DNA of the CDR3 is TGTGCCAGCAACCCAGGGGAGGGATCTAACTATGGCTACACCTTC.

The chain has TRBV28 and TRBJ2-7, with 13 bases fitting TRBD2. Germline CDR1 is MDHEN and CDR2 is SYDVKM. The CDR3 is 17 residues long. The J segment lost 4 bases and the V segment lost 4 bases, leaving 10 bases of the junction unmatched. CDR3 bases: TGTGCCAGCAGTTCCTGGACTAGCGGGGGCCTCTTTTACGAGCAGTACTTC. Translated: CASSSWTSGGLFYEQYF.

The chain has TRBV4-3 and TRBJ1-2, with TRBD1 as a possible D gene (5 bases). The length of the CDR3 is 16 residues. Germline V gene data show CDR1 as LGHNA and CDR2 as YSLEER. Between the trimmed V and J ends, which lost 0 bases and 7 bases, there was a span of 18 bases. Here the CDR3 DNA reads TGCGCCAGCAGCCAAGATCAGCGGGGGGTATTGTCTGGCTACACCTTC. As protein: CASSQDQRGVLSGYTF.

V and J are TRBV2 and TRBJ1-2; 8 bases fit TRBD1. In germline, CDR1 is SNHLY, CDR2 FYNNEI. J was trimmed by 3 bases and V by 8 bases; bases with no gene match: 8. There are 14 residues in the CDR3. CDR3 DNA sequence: TGTGCCAGCCAAACGACAGGGGACTACTATGGCTACACCTTC. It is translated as CASQTTGDYYGYTF.

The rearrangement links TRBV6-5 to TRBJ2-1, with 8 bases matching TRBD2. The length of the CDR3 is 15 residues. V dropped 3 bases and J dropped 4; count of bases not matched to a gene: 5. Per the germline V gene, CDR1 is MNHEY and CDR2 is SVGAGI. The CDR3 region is CASSYSGARYNEQFF. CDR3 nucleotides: TGTGCCAGCAGTTATAGCGGGGCGAGGTACAATGAGCAGTTCTTC.

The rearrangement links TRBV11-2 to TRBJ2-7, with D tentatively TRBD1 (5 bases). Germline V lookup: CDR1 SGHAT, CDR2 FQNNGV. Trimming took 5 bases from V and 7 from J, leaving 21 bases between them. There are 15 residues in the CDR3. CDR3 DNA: TGTGCCAGCAGCCAAGTTTTGAGACAGCCAGAGGAGCAGTACTTC. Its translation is CASSQVLRQPEEQYF.